This T cell receptor (beta chain) came from a study of blood T cell repertoires in COVID-19. Across the whole study: Sites across the United States, Italy and Spain contributed samples from acute and convalescent COVID-19. The cDNA or gDNA used as material had been derived from T cells, B-cell-depleted T cells, or PBMCs.

J gave up 7 bases and V 4 bases, and 17 bases lay outside the gene matches. CDR1 and CDR2 (germline): MRHNA, SNTAGT. The CDR3 length is 19 residues. Authors' analysis steps: Amplification of reference gene primers was used by the study to estimate nucleated cell counts. The method was immunoSEQ multiplex PCR; TCRdb's version includes in-frame clones alone and lacks a portion of them. V, J and clone size reflect that table, while D and trimming were determined from the DNA. The profile shows tens of thousands of clones, more than 70% of them singletons. V is TRBV6-4 and J is TRBJ2-4, with TRBD1 matching over 12 bases. The TCR comes from a human donor with acute or convalescent COVID-19. The donor label of this sample is uncertain. Sequenced: peripheral blood. CDR3 DNA sequence: TGTGCCAGCAGTGCCCTTACGGGACAGGGGGCAAGGGTGTTGAACATTCAGTACTTC. Residues: CASSALTGQGARVLNIQYF.